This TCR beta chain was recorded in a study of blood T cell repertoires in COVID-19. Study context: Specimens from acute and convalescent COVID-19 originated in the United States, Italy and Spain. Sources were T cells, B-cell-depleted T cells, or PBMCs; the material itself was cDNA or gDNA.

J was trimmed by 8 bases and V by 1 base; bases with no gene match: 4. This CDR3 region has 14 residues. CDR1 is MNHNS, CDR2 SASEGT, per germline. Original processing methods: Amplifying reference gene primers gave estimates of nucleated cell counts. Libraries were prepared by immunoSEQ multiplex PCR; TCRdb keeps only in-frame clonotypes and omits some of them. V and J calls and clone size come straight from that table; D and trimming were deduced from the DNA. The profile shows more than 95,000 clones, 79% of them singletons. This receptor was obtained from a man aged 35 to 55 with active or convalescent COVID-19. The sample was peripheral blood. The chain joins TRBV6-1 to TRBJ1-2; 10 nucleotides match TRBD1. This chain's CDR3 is CASSEVDRGQGYTF. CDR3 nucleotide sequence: TGTGCCAGCAGTGAAGTAGACAGGGGGCAAGGCTACACCTTC.